One and the same sample provided the 32 T cell receptor beta chains below, sequenced in a study of shared clonotypes between healthy human individuals. This table comes from immunoSEQ multiplex PCR, and its TCRdb copy is limited to in-frame clones, with some not included. In the table there are under 85,000 clones, around 57% of which are singletons. The specimen was memory CD8+ T cells sorted from blood. As for subset: CD45RO+ cells pooled with CCR7-negative TemRA cells. Source of these receptors: a man aged 25-45 years in good health.

This rearrangement joins TRBV5-1 to TRBJ2-7, with TRBD1 identical over 9 bases. The CDR3 is 14 residues long. Germline CDR1 SGHRS, CDR2 YFSETQ. V lost 4 bases, J lost 3 bases, and 5 bases stayed unmatched. CDR3 DNA: TGCGCCAGCAGCCCCGGGACAGGGTACTACGAGCAGTACTTC. It translates to CASSPGTGYYEQYF.

The chain carries TRBV5-1 and TRBJ2-1, with no clear D. The CDR3 is 11 residues long. Trimming took off 4 bases at V and 5 bases at J, with 4 bases between the two ends. Germline assignment: CDR1 SGHRS and CDR2 YFSETQ. The CDR3 nucleotides are TGCGCCAGCAGCACCAACAATGAGCAGTTCTTC. Amino acid sequence: CASSTNNEQFF.

In the case of this clone: This clone may be a read error of a much larger clone one base away. The chain uses TRBV10-2 and TRBJ1-3, with D hard to call. Germline CDR1 and CDR2: WSHSY and SAAADI. CDR3 length: 15 amino acids. Trimming cost V 1 base and J 5 bases, with 12 bases left between them. The chain's CDR3 is CASSEYNTTRNTIYF. The CDR3 bases are TGCGCCAGCAGTGAGTACAACACGACCAGAAACACCATATATTTT.

J is TRBJ2-7 and V is TRBV25-1; 8 positions agree with TRBD2. V trimming: 4 bases; J trimming: 5 bases; junction bases outside the gene matches: 13. This CDR3 region has 16 residues. Germline V CDR1 and CDR2: MGHDK, SYGVNS. This CDR3 reads CASSVAGGADLDEQYF. CDR3 nucleotide sequence: TGTGCCAGCAGTGTCGCGGGGGGCGCAGATTTGGACGAGCAGTACTTC.

A word on this clone: A far larger clone is just one base off, so this is likely a read error. V is TRBV15 and J is TRBJ2-2; possibly TRBD1 for D (6 bases). The V gene's germline CDR1 is LNHNV and CDR2 YYDKDF (reference sequence). CDR3 length equals 18 residues. CDR3 protein: CTTKAGGSAQENTGELFF. For the CDR3, the DNA is TGTACCACCAAGGCTGGGGGCAGCGCCCAAGAAAACACCGGGGAGCTGTTTTTT.

V gene TRBV7-9 combines with J gene TRBJ2-5, with TRBD1 matching 8 bases. Per germline, CDR1 SEHNR and CDR2 FQNEAQ (reference sequence). The CDR3 has 15 residues. V trimming: 1 base; J trimming: 5 bases; junction bases outside the gene matches: 6. The CDR3 region is CASSLVRTGLETQYF. In DNA form, the CDR3 reads TGTGCCAGCAGCTTAGTCAGGACAGGGTTGGAGACCCAGTACTTC.

This clone has at least ten counts. The rearrangement uses TRBV6-5 and TRBJ2-1; D ambiguous. Germline V gives CDR1 MNHEY, CDR2 SVGAGI. V dropped 5 bases and J dropped 4 bases, with 9 bases sitting between them. CDR3 length: 13 residues. CDR3 loop: CASSIRSYNEQFF. The CDR3 region has the DNA TGTGCCAGCAGTATTCGGTCGTACAATGAGCAGTTCTTC.

In its sample, this clone was seen once. V is TRBV18 and J is TRBJ2-5, with TRBD1 identical over 10 bases. The CDR3 consists of 15 residues. Looked up from germline, CDR1 is KGHSH and CDR2 is LQKENI. V lost 6 bases to trimming and J lost 5 bases; unmatched junction nucleotides: 9. The CDR3 is CASSPRTGGDETQYF. The CDR3 nucleotides read TGTGCCAGCTCCCCCCGGACAGGGGGTGACGAGACCCAGTACTTC.

V gene TRBV5-6 combines with J gene TRBJ1-2; D perhaps matches TRBD1 (5 bases). In germline, CDR1 is SGHDT, CDR2 YYEEEE. Trimming shortened V by 3 bases and J by 7 bases, and 28 bases separated the two germline ends. The CDR3 is 18 residues long. The CDR3 DNA is TGTGCCAGCAGCTCCGGAGCTCCCGGGACCCAAGGGCGGAGTGGCTACACCTTC. This gives the protein CASSSGAPGTQGRSGYTF.

Points on this clone: Other nucleotide sequences in the sample specify the same CDR3. The chain carries TRBV11-2 and TRBJ1-1; no firm D call. CDR1 is SGHAT, CDR2 FQNNGV, per germline. Trimming pared 4 bases from V and 2 bases from J, leaving 23 bases between. The CDR3 extends over 18 amino acids. CDR3 DNA sequence: TGTGCCAGCAGCTCCTCCCCACTAAAAATACCGAGCAACACTGAAGCTTTCTTT. Protein: CASSSSPLKIPSNTEAFF.

V usage is TRBV25-1 and J usage is TRBJ2-5; the D is unclear. This CDR3 region has 15 residues. Germline values: CDR1 MGHDK, CDR2 SYGVNS. Trimming removed 3 bases at V and 2 bases at J, with 13 bases between. CDR3 loop: CASSDSGEAQETQYF. The CDR3 DNA reads as TGTGCCAGCAGTGATTCTGGCGAGGCTCAAGAGACCCAGTACTTC.

The CDR3 DNA reads TGCGCCAGCAGCCAAGAACAGTTCCTCTACGAGCAGTACTTC. Protein: CASSQEQFLYEQYF. The V and J genes are TRBV4-1 and TRBJ2-7; D unclear. Between the trimmed V and J ends, which lost 0 bases and 3 bases, there was a span of 9 bases. CDR1 is MGHRA and CDR2 is YSYEKL in the germline V gene. This CDR3 contains 14 residues.

V gene TRBV25-1 combines with J gene TRBJ2-3; D remains ambiguous. The CDR3 length is 12 residues. The V end was cut by 5 bases, the J end by 6 bases, with 9 bases between. Germline-derived CDR1 and CDR2 are MGHDK and SYGVNS. Written as DNA, the CDR3 is TGTGCCAGCAGTACCCGTGGGGATACGCAGTATTTT. This translates into CASSTRGDTQYF.

This chain uses TRBV6-5 with TRBJ2-2; D unresolved. CDR1 MNHEY and CDR2 SVGAGI come from the germline V gene. The CDR3 runs to 14 residues. CDR3 DNA: TGTGTCGCTAGGCTAACGATTAACACCGGGGAGCTGTTTTTT. It specifies CVARLTINTGELFF.

This clone has a handful of counts. The chain is built from TRBV20-1 and TRBJ2-7; no firm D call. This CDR3 is 11 amino acids long. Deletions cut 6 bases from V and 2 bases from J, with 8 bases between. Germline CDR1 is DFQATT and CDR2 is SNEGSKA (reference sequence). The DNA for the CDR3 is TGCAGTGCCGTGGGGACCTACGAGCAGTACTTC. It yields the protein CSAVGTYEQYF.

This sequence joins TRBV5-6 and TRBJ2-2; TRBD2 aligns across 8 bases. The CDR3 length is 16 residues. The ends lost 2 bases at V and 4 bases at J; junction bases unmatched: 7. CDR1 and CDR2 from the germline V gene are SGHDT and YYEEEE. This chain's CDR3 is CASSFGAGVFTGELFF. The CDR3 DNA follows: TGTGCCAGCAGCTTCGGAGCGGGAGTTTTCACCGGGGAGCTGTTTTTT.

In its sample, this clone was seen many times. The genes are TRBV4-2 and TRBJ2-6; 7 nucleotides align to TRBD1. CDR1 is LGHNA and CDR2 is YNFKEQ in the germline V gene. CDR3 size: 17 residues. The V and J ends lost 2 bases and 0 bases, in that order; junction bases with no gene match: 4. The CDR3 nucleotides read TGTGCCAGCAGCCAATGGGACAGCGGCTCTGGGGCCAACGTCCTGACTTTC. This codes for CASSQWDSGSGANVLTF.

As to this clone: Other DNA sequences of this sample code for an identical CDR3. V and J are TRBV7-9 and TRBJ2-7; 7 nucleotides align to TRBD2. Germline CDR1 and CDR2: SEHNR and FQNEAQ (reference sequence). The junction had 8 bases not matched to a gene; V was cut back by 5 bases and J by 7 bases. CDR3 length: 13 residues. The CDR3 bases are TGTGCCAGCAGCCGCAGCGGGCGGGGGGAGCAGTACTTC. Translated: CASSRSGRGEQYF.

As for this clone: A read error may be the cause here, since a much bigger clone is one base away. The same CDR3 can be traced to other DNA sequences in this sample. CDR3 region: CASSLLNTEAFF. The CDR3 region has the DNA TGTGCCAGCAGCTTACTAAACACTGAAGCTTTCTTT. The chain links TRBV7-9 to TRBJ1-1, with D unresolved. CDR3 length equals 12 residues. Germline V CDR1 and CDR2: SEHNR, FQNEAQ (reference sequence). V shed 2 bases and J shed 2 bases, with 3 bases lying between them. Complete variable domain (other parts from reference TRBV7-9 and TRBJ1-1): DTGVSQNPRHKITKRGQNVTFRCDPISEHNRLYWYRQTLGQGPEFLTYFQNEAQLEKSRLLSDRFSAERPKGSFSTLEIQRTEQGDSAMYLCASSLLNTEAFFGQGTRLTVV.

This chain uses TRBV27 with TRBJ2-1; 9 positions agree with TRBD2. Unmatched junction bases numbered 4, after V lost 5 bases and J lost 5 bases. Germline V lookup: CDR1 MNHEY, CDR2 SMNVEV (reference sequence). CDR3 length: 14 amino acids. The DNA for the CDR3 is TGTGCCAGCAGTGTAGCGGGAGCGCACAATGAGCAGTTCTTC. Translating it yields CASSVAGAHNEQFF.

This clone has at least ten counts. J is TRBJ2-3 and V is TRBV28; perhaps TRBD1 as D (6 bases). CDR1 MDHEN and CDR2 SYDVKM come from the germline V gene. With 11 bases removed from V and 3 bases from J, the gap between germline ends came to 15 bases. The CDR3 length is 13 residues. CDR3 bases: TGTGCCGTTCTAGGGGGAGAAACAGATACGCAGTATTTT. Translation gives CAVLGGETDTQYF.

V is TRBV29-1 and J is TRBJ2-7, with D perhaps matching TRBD1 (5 bases). This CDR3 region has 12 residues. V was clipped by 3 bases and J by 5 bases, with 11 bases between them. CDR1 SQVTM and CDR2 ANQGSEA come from the germline V gene. The CDR3 DNA reads as TGCAGCGTTGACACAGGAGTTGACGAGCAGTACTTC. Protein product: CSVDTGVDEQYF.

The rearrangement uses TRBV7-2 and TRBJ2-1; unclear D gene. This CDR3 comprises 13 residues. Trimming took off 4 bases at V and 7 bases at J, with 11 bases between the two ends. Per the germline V gene, CDR1 is SGHTA and CDR2 is FQGNSA. DNA of the CDR3: TGTGCCAGCAGCTCGATTGGGTCAAATGAGCAGTTCTTC. Its translation: CASSSIGSNEQFF.

CDR3 protein: CASSRPGTSLASYNEQFF. CDR3 coding DNA: TGTGCCAGCAGCCGTCCCGGGACTAGCCTCGCAAGCTACAATGAGCAGTTCTTC. This rearrangement joins TRBV9 to TRBJ2-1; 9 nucleotides line up with TRBD2. Trimming removed 4 bases from V and 3 bases from J; junction bases left unmatched: 14. This CDR3 comprises 18 residues. Germline CDR1 SGDLS, CDR2 YYNGEE.

The chain carries TRBV5-4 and TRBJ2-7, with unresolved D. CDR1 is SGHNT and CDR2 is YYREEE in the germline V gene (reference sequence). This CDR3 is built from 16 residues. The V end was cut by 3 bases, the J end by 2 bases, with 18 bases between. The CDR3 region has the DNA TGTGCCAGCAGCTCGCCGGGCCAGCGTGCAACCTACGAGCAGTACTTC. Protein: CASSSPGQRATYEQYF.

This clone came up a few times. V gene TRBV28 combines with J gene TRBJ1-2; D call uncertain. V was shortened by 3 bases and J by 0 bases, with 11 bases between the two germline ends. Germline loops: CDR1 MDHEN, CDR2 SYDVKM. The CDR3 runs 15 residues. CDR3 sequence: CASSFLETTNYGYTF. The CDR3 nucleotides are TGTGCCAGCAGTTTTCTCGAGACTACTAACTATGGCTACACCTTC.

This clone has a handful of counts. The chain has TRBV4-3 and TRBJ2-3, with 7 bases matching TRBD1. Germline values: CDR1 LGHNA, CDR2 YSLEER. The length of the CDR3 is 16 residues. V lost 4 bases to trimming and J lost 3 bases; unmatched junction nucleotides: 10. CDR3 sequence: CASSRGRDRSTDTQYF. CDR3 DNA sequence: TGCGCCAGCAGCCGGGGCCGGGACAGATCGACAGATACGCAGTATTTT.

The rearrangement links TRBV18 to TRBJ2-2; 11 nucleotides line up with TRBD1. Germline trimming cut 3 bases from V and 2 bases from J; bases unmatched to any gene: 14. The germline V gene has CDR1 KGHSH and CDR2 LQKENI. The CDR3 spans 20 residues. The CDR3 bases are TGTGCCAGCTCACCTCACTTCCGGGACAGGGGGATCTTTAACACCGGGGAGCTGTTTTTT. Translated, it gives CASSPHFRDRGIFNTGELFF.

This clone appeared a few times. The CDR3 protein is CSALTGKPEAFF. CDR3 in DNA: TGCAGCGCCCTAACAGGGAAGCCTGAAGCTTTCTTT. The rearrangement joins TRBV29-1 to TRBJ1-1; TRBD1 might be the D (6 bases). The CDR3 runs 12 residues. The V gene's germline CDR1 is SQVTM and CDR2 ANQGSEA. Between the trimmed V and J ends, which lost 7 bases and 6 bases, there was a span of 15 bases.

This chain uses TRBV6-5 with TRBJ2-3; perhaps TRBD2 as D (5 bases). Trimming cost V 7 bases and J 4 bases, with 6 bases left between them. The CDR3 loop spans 11 amino acids. Germline CDR1 MNHEY, CDR2 SVGAGI. The CDR3 sequence: CASKAADTQYF. The CDR3 coding sequence is TGTGCCAGCAAAGCGGCAGATACGCAGTATTTT.

At least ten counts were recorded for this clone. The CDR3 loop reads CASSEGGTAMGYTF. CDR3 bases: TGTGCCAGCAGTGAAGGCGGAACGGCCATGGGCTACACCTTC. The chain recombines TRBV6-1 with TRBJ1-2; no firm D call. The germline V and J ends were trimmed by 1 base and 8 bases, with 14 bases remaining between them. Germline loops: CDR1 MNHNS, CDR2 SASEGT. The length of the CDR3 is 14 residues.

Here the CDR3 DNA reads TGTGCCAGCACCTCACGCGGGACTAGCAGCACAGATACGCAGTATTTT. This translates into CASTSRGTSSTDTQYF. The chain carries TRBV27 and TRBJ2-3, with 9 bases lining up with TRBD2. V trimming: 7 bases; J trimming: 0 bases; junction bases outside the gene matches: 8. The CDR3 consists of 16 residues. Germline CDR1 MNHEY, CDR2 SMNVEV (reference sequence).